The next 20 T cell receptor beta chains were all read from a single sample in a study of blood T cell repertoires in COVID-19. Here immunoSEQ multiplex PCR was the method, and the copy in TCRdb shows in-frame clones only, minus some. The sample has 200,000 to 300,000 clones, about 86% seen once. The sequenced sample consisted of peripheral blood. The source is a man aged 30 to 39 with active or convalescent COVID-19.

This clone has more than one count but fewer than ten. J is TRBJ2-2 and V is TRBV11-2, with D maybe TRBD2 (5 bases). V was pared by 4 bases and J by 4 bases, with 16 bases between. CDR3 size: 16 residues. Looked up from germline, CDR1 is SGHAT and CDR2 is FQNNGV. The CDR3 region is CASSYEFYEGTGELFF. DNA for the CDR3: TGTGCCAGCAGCTACGAGTTTTATGAGGGCACCGGGGAGCTGTTTTTT.

The chain couples TRBV21-1 to TRBJ2-6; the table's D call TRBD1 went unverified against the DNA. TRBV21-1 is tagged as a pseudogene. This CDR3 region has 15 residues. CDR3 residues: CASRDTLTGANVLTF. CDR3 nucleotide sequence: TGTGCCAGCCGGGACACCCTCACTGGGGCCAACGTCCTGACTTTC.

This rearrangement joins TRBV13 to TRBJ2-7, with D maybe TRBD1 (5 bases). The CDR3 covers 11 residues. Germline values: CDR1 PRHDT, CDR2 FYEKMQ (reference sequence). V lost 5 bases and J lost 9, with 11 bases in between. The CDR3 DNA follows: TGTGCCAGCAGCCAAGACAGCCCGCAGTACTTC. Translation: CASSQDSPQYF.

The chain has TRBV6-2 or TRBV6-3 and TRBJ2-1; 7 nucleotides match TRBD2. Germline loops: CDR1 MNHEY, CDR2 SVGEGT. There are 18 residues in the CDR3. After removal of 6 bases from V and 2 bases from J, the junction contained 16 bases not matched to a gene. The CDR3 loop is CASSPRDLRAGAYNEQFF. The CDR3, as DNA: TGTGCCAGCAGCCCACGGGACCTCCGGGCGGGGGCCTACAATGAGCAGTTCTTC.

The chain is built from TRBV4-1 and TRBJ2-5, with a possible D match to TRBD2 (7 bases). V lost 3 bases to trimming and J lost 3 bases, with 17 bases between them. The CDR3 is 16 amino acids. Germline values: CDR1 MGHRA, CDR2 YSYEKL. CDR3 region: CASSHYVRGAEETQYF. CDR3 bases: TGCGCCAGCAGCCACTATGTCCGGGGGGCGGAAGAGACCCAGTACTTC.

The chain couples TRBV20-1 to TRBJ1-5; 12 bases are shared with TRBD1. Trimming cost V 3 bases and J 7 bases; bases outside gene matches: 16. This CDR3 region has 18 residues. CDR1 and CDR2 (germline): DFQATT, SNEGSKA (reference sequence). The CDR3 bases are TGCAGTGCTAGTGGGACAGGGGGCGCCGGATTTCTTCCCCAGCCCCAGCATTTT. This gives the protein CSASGTGGAGFLPQPQHF.

This clone was recorded a few times. This chain joins TRBV5-1 and TRBJ1-1, with no clear D. Germline-derived CDR1 and CDR2 are SGHRS and YFSETQ. The CDR3 covers 15 residues. V shed 0 bases and J shed 3 bases, with 12 bases lying between them. The CDR3 loop is CASSLDGGEDTEAFF. The CDR3 DNA follows: TGCGCCAGCAGCTTGGATGGTGGCGAGGACACTGAAGCTTTCTTT.

CDR3 loop: CASSSRRGGASDTQYF. The CDR3 DNA follows: TGTGCCAGCAGCTCACGACGCGGGGGGGCTTCAGATACGCAGTATTTT. The J gene is TRBJ2-3, the V gene TRBV7-8, with 9 bases matching TRBD2. The CDR3 extends over 16 amino acids. Trimming took 4 bases from V and 4 from J; bases not matched to a gene: 9. Germline-derived CDR1 and CDR2 are SGHVS and FQNEAQ.

This clone was recorded once. The J gene is TRBJ2-3, the V gene TRBV5-5; 8 bases map to TRBD2. The V segment lost 3 bases and the J segment 0 bases; nucleotides outside the gene matches: 3. Germline V lookup: CDR1 SGHKS, CDR2 YYEKEE (reference sequence). The CDR3 is made up of 15 amino acids. CDR3 residues: CASSYGGASTDTQYF. CDR3 sequence (DNA): TGTGCCAGCAGCTACGGGGGGGCCAGCACAGATACGCAGTATTTT.

V and J are TRBV5-4 and TRBJ2-4, with 8 bases lining up with TRBD1. Germline assignment: CDR1 SGHNT and CDR2 YYREEE (reference sequence). There are 14 residues in the CDR3. V lost 1 base to trimming and J lost 8 bases; unmatched junction nucleotides: 5. The CDR3: CASSLPGGADIQYF. CDR3 nucleotides: TGTGCCAGCAGCTTGCCAGGGGGCGCGGACATTCAGTACTTC. Full variable domain (missing parts from reference TRBV5-4 and TRBJ2-4): ETGVTQSPTHLIKTRGQQVTLRCSSQSGHNTVSWYQQALGQGPQFIFQYYREEENGRGNFPPRFSGLQFPNYSSELNVNALELDDSALYLCASSLPGGADIQYFGAGTRLSVL.

This rearrangement joins TRBV7-9 to TRBJ1-5; perhaps TRBD1 as D (5 bases). V lost 8 bases, J lost 0 bases, and 17 bases lay in between. The CDR3 totals 16 residues. Germline CDR1 SEHNR, CDR2 FQNEAQ (reference sequence). DNA for the CDR3: TGTGCCAGCGACGACGGAGACAGTTATAGCAATCAGCCCCAGCATTTT. Protein sequence: CASDDGDSYSNQPQHF.

J is TRBJ2-5 and V is TRBV7-9; tentatively, D is TRBD1 (6 bases). This CDR3 is built from 16 residues. The V and J ends lost 0 bases and 4 bases respectively, with 15 bases between them. The V gene's germline CDR1 is SEHNR and CDR2 FQNEAQ (reference sequence). The CDR3 DNA reads TGTGCCAGCAGCTTAGCGGGGGCCCACCCAGGAGAGACCCAGTACTTC. It is translated as CASSLAGAHPGETQYF.

This sequence joins TRBV5-4 and TRBJ2-1; 9 nucleotides line up with TRBD1. V lost 4 bases to trimming and J lost 6 bases; unmatched junction nucleotides: 5. Germline lookup yields CDR1 SGHNT and CDR2 YYREEE (reference sequence). The CDR3 has 14 amino acids. For the CDR3, the DNA is TGTGCCAGCAGCGTGGCGACAGGGGGCAATGAGCAGTTCTTC. It is translated as CASSVATGGNEQFF.

The J gene is TRBJ2-7, the V gene TRBV29-1; 9 bases are a match to TRBD2. CDR3 length equals 12 residues. The trim removed 4 bases at V and 6 bases at J, leaving 4 bases unmatched. Germline V gene data show CDR1 as SQVTM and CDR2 as ANQGSEA. The CDR3 sequence: CSVASSGVEQYF. The CDR3 bases are TGCAGCGTTGCTTCTAGCGGGGTCGAGCAGTACTTC.

In its sample, this clone was seen a few times. This rearrangement joins TRBV3-1 (or the pseudogene TRBV3-2) to TRBJ1-6, with a tentative D call TRBD1 (6 bases). The CDR3 sequence is 15 residues long. V lost 4 bases and J lost 8, with 15 bases in between. CDR1 is LGHDT and CDR2 is YNNKEL in the germline V gene (reference sequence). The CDR3 is CASSLEQGFYSPLHF. The CDR3 DNA sequence: TGTGCCAGCAGCCTCGAACAGGGTTTCTATTCACCCCTCCACTTT.

The chain recombines TRBV7-2 with TRBJ1-2; 8 bases are a match to TRBD1. J gave up 6 bases and V 1 base, and 4 bases lay outside the gene matches. CDR3 length: 14 residues. Germline CDR1 SGHTA, CDR2 FQGNSA. The CDR3 sequence is CASSLGGRGHGYTF. As DNA, the CDR3 is TGTGCCAGCAGCTTAGGTGGCAGGGGGCATGGCTACACCTTC.

V and J are TRBV5-4 and TRBJ1-3; 7 bases map to TRBD1. The CDR3 loop spans 15 amino acids. The V gene end was trimmed by 4 bases and the J gene end by 0 bases; junction bases not matched to a gene: 4. Looked up from germline, CDR1 is SGHNT and CDR2 is YYREEE (reference sequence). CDR3: CASSQRTGSGNTIYF. CDR3 nucleotides: TGTGCCAGCAGCCAGCGGACAGGCTCTGGAAACACCATATATTTT.

The genes are TRBV7-9 and TRBJ1-1; D might be TRBD1 (5 bases). CDR3 size: 15 residues. The germline V gene has CDR1 SEHNR and CDR2 FQNEAQ (reference sequence). V was pared by 1 base and J by 1 base, with 10 bases between. The CDR3: CASSLVQGRNTEAFF. The CDR3 DNA sequence: TGTGCCAGCAGCTTAGTCCAGGGTAGGAACACTGAAGCTTTCTTT.

The chain combines TRBV11-1 with TRBJ2-1; 7 nucleotides line up with TRBD2. V dropped 7 bases and J dropped 14; count of bases not matched to a gene: 20. The germline V gene encodes CDR1 SGHAT and CDR2 FQDESV (reference sequence). The CDR3 loop spans 15 amino acids. DNA of the CDR3: TGTGCCAGCACCTCAAACCCAGAAATAGCGGGCTCGGAGTTCTTC. It encodes CASTSNPEIAGSEFF.

This rearrangement joins TRBV7-6 to TRBJ2-3, with 7 positions matching TRBD2. The CDR3 extends over 15 amino acids. Losses at the gene ends were 1 base for V and 4 bases for J; bases not matched to a gene: 5. From germline, CDR1 is SGHVS and CDR2 FNYEAQ. This chain's CDR3 is CASSLGGGESDTQYF. CDR3 DNA: TGTGCCAGCAGCTTAGGGGGGGGAGAATCAGATACGCAGTATTTT.